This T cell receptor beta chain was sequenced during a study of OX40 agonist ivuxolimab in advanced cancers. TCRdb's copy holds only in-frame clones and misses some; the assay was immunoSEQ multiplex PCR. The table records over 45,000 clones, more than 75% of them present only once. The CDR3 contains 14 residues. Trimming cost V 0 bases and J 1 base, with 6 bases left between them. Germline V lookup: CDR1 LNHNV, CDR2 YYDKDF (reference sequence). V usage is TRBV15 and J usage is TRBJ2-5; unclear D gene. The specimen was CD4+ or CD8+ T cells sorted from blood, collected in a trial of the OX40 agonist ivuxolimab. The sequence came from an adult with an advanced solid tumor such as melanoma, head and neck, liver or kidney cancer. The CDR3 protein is CATSRDLAQETQYF. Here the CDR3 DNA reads TGTGCCACCAGCAGAGATCTTGCCCAAGAGACCCAGTACTTC.